In this sample, the clone carrying this TCR beta chain turned up many times. Its antigen remains unidentified. This specimen comes from a study of T cell repertoires in cytomegalovirus infection. Study summary: TCR beta signatures that were public indicated CMV infection and matching HLA type. Study-wide findings and caveats: Cumulative public TCR beta family frequency identified CMV carriers with the relevant HLA. The response measured ex vivo was dominated by TCR beta clonotypes (HLA-C-restricted and CMV-specific).

TCRdb called the reads again in MiXCR, with one record for every CDR3 protein. The table has under 600,000 distinct CDR3 sequences, about 15% seen once. This TCR came from a human donor in good health (CMV status not recorded). Some clones in this sample may be carry-over from other donors' samples. The sequenced sample was CD8+ T cells from PBMCs.

CDR3 DNA: TGTGCCAGCAGCTTAGCGGGAAGCGAGATCAAGACCCAGTACTTC. This codes for CASSLAGSEIKTQYF. The chain couples TRBV7-9 to TRBJ2-5; no definite D call. Germline loops: CDR1 SEHNR, CDR2 FQNEAQ (reference sequence). Between the trimmed V and J ends, which lost 0 bases and 6 bases, there was a span of 14 bases. There are 15 residues in the CDR3. The whole variable domain, remainder taken from reference TRBV7-9 and TRBJ2-5, is DTGVSQNPRHKITKRGQNVTFRCDPISEHNRLYWYRQTLGQGPEFLTYFQNEAQLEKSRLLSDRFSAERPKGSFSTLEIQRTEQGDSAMYLCASSLAGSEIKTQYFGPGTRLLVL.